This T cell receptor beta chain was sequenced for a study of cytomegalovirus exposure and HLA in healthy donors. Looking at the study overall: Researchers previously reported finding 117 million unique TCR beta sequences from roughly 200 million T cells. Study results and caveats: An ancestry cluster, one associated with Asian ancestry, reportedly showed fewer N-insertions than the approximately 670-donor mean in a later analysis. As a later analysis showed, a missense DCLRE1C variant was linked to trimming of TCR beta V- and J-genes. A later analysis, which compared TCR beta chains of equal frequency, found the HLA-associated ones more clonally expanded.

Vbeta (60) and Jbeta (13) primers were used in the PCR. The repertoire was sequenced with immunoSEQ multiplex PCR; TCRdb's copy has only in-frame clones and lacks some. The table shows 95,000 to 150,000 clones, with 81% occurring only once. Note on this clone: Its antigen is unknown.

Germline V gene sequence: CDR1 SEHNR, CDR2 FQNEAQ (reference sequence). This CDR3 region has 14 residues. The V end lost 1 base, the J end lost 3 bases, and 10 bases lay between the germline ends. The clonotype comes from a woman between 35 and 50 years old in good health and CMV-seronegative. This chain connects TRBV7-9 to TRBJ2-7; D call uncertain. Specimen: PBMCs. The CDR3 loop is CASSLGAGDYEQYF. The CDR3 coding sequence is TGTGCCAGCAGCTTAGGCGCAGGTGACTACGAGCAGTACTTC. Full variable domain (remainder filled in from reference TRBV7-9 and TRBJ2-7): DTGVSQNPRHKITKRGQNVTFRCDPISEHNRLYWYRQTLGQGPEFLTYFQNEAQLEKSRLLSDRFSAERPKGSFSTLEIQRTEQGDSAMYLCASSLGAGDYEQYFGPGTRLTVT.